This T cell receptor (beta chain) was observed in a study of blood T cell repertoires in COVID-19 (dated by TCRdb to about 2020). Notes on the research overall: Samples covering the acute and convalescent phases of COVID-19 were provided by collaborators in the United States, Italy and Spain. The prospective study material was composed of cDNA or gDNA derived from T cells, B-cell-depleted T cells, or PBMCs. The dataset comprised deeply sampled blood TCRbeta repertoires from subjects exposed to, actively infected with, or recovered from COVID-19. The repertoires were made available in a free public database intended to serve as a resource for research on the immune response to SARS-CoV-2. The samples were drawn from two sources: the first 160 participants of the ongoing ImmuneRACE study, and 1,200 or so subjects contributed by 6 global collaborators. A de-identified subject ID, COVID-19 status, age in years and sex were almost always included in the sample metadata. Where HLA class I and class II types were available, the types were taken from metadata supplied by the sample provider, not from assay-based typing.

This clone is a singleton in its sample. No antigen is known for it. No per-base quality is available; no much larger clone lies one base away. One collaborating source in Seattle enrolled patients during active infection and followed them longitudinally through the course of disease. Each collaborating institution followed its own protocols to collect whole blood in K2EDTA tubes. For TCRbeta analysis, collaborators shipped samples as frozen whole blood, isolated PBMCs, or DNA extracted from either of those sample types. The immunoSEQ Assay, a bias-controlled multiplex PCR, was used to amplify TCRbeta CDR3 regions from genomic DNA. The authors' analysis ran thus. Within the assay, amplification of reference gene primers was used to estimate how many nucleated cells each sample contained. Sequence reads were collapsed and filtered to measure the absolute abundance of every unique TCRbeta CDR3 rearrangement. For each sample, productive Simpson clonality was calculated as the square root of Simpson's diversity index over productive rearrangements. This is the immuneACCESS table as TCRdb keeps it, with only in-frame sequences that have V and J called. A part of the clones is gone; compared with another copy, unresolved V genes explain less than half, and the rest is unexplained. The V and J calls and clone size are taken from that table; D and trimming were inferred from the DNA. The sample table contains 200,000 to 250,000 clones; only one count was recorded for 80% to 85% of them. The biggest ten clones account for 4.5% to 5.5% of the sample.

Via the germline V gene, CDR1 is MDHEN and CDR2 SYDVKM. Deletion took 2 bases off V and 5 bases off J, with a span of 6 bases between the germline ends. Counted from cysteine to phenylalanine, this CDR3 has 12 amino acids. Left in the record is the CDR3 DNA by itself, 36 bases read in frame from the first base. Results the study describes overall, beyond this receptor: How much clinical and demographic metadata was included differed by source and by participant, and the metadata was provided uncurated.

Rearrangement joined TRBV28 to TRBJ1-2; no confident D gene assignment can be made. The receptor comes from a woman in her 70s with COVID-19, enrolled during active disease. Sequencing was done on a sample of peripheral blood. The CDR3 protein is CASSLREYGYTF. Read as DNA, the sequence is TGTGCCAGCAGTTTAAGGGAGTATGGCTACACCTTC.